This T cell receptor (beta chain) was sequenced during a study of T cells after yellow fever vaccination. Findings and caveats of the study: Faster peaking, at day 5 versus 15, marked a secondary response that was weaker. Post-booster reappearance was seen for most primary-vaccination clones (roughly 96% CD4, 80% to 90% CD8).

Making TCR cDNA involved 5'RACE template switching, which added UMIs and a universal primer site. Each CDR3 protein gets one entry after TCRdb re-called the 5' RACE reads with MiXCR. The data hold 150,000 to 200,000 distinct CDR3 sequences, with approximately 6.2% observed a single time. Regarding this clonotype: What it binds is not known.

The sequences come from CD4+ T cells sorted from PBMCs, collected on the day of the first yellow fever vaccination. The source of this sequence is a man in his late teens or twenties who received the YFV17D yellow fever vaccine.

The DNA of the CDR3 is TGTGCCAGCAGCTTGATAGGACAGCAGCCCCAGCATTTT. Protein: CASSLIGQQPQHF. J is TRBJ1-5 and V is TRBV7-6; maybe TRBD1 (6 bases). In germline, CDR1 is SGHVS, CDR2 FNYEAQ. The CDR3 contains 13 residues. V lost 3 bases and J 7 bases, leaving 10 bases between the germline ends.